The rows below give T cell receptor beta chains drawn from one sample of a study of blood T cells in healthy people across ages. TCRdb used MiXCR to reprocess the 5' RACE reads, holding one entry per CDR3 protein. The sample records about a million distinct CDR3 sequences, just over 50% being singletons. Source material: blood. The source of these receptors is a woman aged 55-70 years in good health. Each CDR3 is given with its conserved first and last residue. The D gene is left open where the match is weak. Size tells how often a clone was seen (once, few, many) or the class of an expanded clone, and some rows leave it out.

TRBD2	TRBV5-1	.	TRBJ2-1	TGCGCCAGCAGCTTGGAAGCTAGCGGGAAAGATGAGCAGTTCTTC	CASSLEASGKDEQFF
.	TRBV27	few	TRBJ2-3	TGTGCCAGCAGTTTCACGGGCAGGCATTCGGATACGCAGTATTTT	CASSFTGRHSDTQYF
TRBD1	TRBV28	many	TRBJ2-7	TGTGCCAGCTCCGAATTTACAGGGGGGATCGGCGAGCAGTACTTC	CASSEFTGGIGEQYF
TRBD1	TRBV4-1	.	TRBJ2-6	TGCGCCAGCAGCCAAGCCCTCAGGGGGTCTGGGGCCAACGTCCTGACTTTC	CASSQALRGSGANVLTF
.	TRBV12-3/TRBV12-4	many	TRBJ2-3	TGTGCCAGCAGTTTTTCGCGGGGCCCTGGGGATACGCAGTATTTT	CASSFSRGPGDTQYF
TRBD1	TRBV7-9	.	TRBJ2-7	TGTGCCAGCAGCTTAGAGGCAGGGGGCCGGGACGAGCAGTACTTC	CASSLEAGGRDEQYF
.	TRBV5-1	.	TRBJ2-1	TGCGCCAGCAGCCTAGAGTCAGGTGAGCAGTTCTTC	CASSLESGEQFF
TRBD1	TRBV12-3/TRBV12-4	few	TRBJ1-4	TGTGCCAGCAGCCCCGGGACAGCAACTAATGAAAAACTGTTTTTT	CASSPGTATNEKLFF
TRBD1	TRBV27	.	TRBJ2-7	TGTGCCAGCAGTTTAGGGGGACAGACGTACTACGAGCAGTACTTC	CASSLGGQTYYEQYF
TRBD2	TRBV12-3/TRBV12-4	.	TRBJ2-1	TGTGCCAGCACCCTTAGCGGGAGCCAAAACAATGAGCAGTTCTTC	CASTLSGSQNNEQFF
.	TRBV14	.	TRBJ2-1	TGTGCCAGCAGCTTGATGGGGATTAGCTCCTACAATGAGCAGTTCTTC	CASSLMGISSYNEQFF
.	TRBV2	.	TRBJ2-5	TGTGCCAGCAGTCGCGGACGTAGACAAGAGATCCAGTACTTC	CASSRGRRQEIQYF
TRBD2	TRBV11-2	.	TRBJ2-7	TGTGCCAGCAGCTTACGACCCGGGACTAGGTCCTTGAGCGAGCAGTACTTC	CASSLRPGTRSLSEQYF
.	TRBV4-1	many	TRBJ2-7	TGCGCCAGCAGCCAAGAATGGGGCCTGACCTACGAGCAGTACTTC	CASSQEWGLTYEQYF
.	TRBV27	.	TRBJ1-5	TGTGCCAGCAGTTTTCGGAGCGGCGGTCAGCCCCAGCATTTT	CASSFRSGGQPQHF
TRBD2	TRBV5-1	.	TRBJ2-5	TGCGCCAGCAGCTTGGTAAGCGGGAGGCAACAAGAGACCCAGTACTTC	CASSLVSGRQQETQYF
.	TRBV20-1	.	TRBJ2-1	TGCAGTGCCGGACCTTCCTACAATGAGCAGTTCTTC	CSAGPSYNEQFF
TRBD1	TRBV28	.	TRBJ2-7	TGTGCCAGCGCCGGGACAGGTTACTACGAGCAGTACTTC	CASAGTGYYEQYF
TRBD2	TRBV7-2	few	TRBJ2-7	TGTGCCAGCAGAGACCCCGGGACTAGCTGCGAGCAGTACTTC	CASRDPGTSCEQYF
TRBD2	TRBV12-3/TRBV12-4	.	TRBJ2-7	TGTGCCAGCAGCCTACACGGGACTAGCTGGGAGCAGTACTTC	CASSLHGTSWEQYF
.	TRBV5-6	.	TRBJ2-4	TGTGCCAGCGAGGCGAAAAACATTCAGTACTTC	CASEAKNIQYF
.	TRBV6-2/TRBV6-3	.	TRBJ2-1	TGTGCCAGCAGACGACAGGTCCCCCCCTACAATGAGCAGTTCTTC	CASRRQVPPYNEQFF
TRBD2	TRBV29-1	.	TRBJ2-1	TGCAGCGTTGAACGGACTAGCGGGATCCAAGAGACCCAGTTCTTC	CSVERTSGIQETQFF
.	TRBV29-1	.	TRBJ1-1	TGCAGCGTTGGGGGTGGATATCGGCCGGCTGAAGCTTTCTTT	CSVGGGYRPAEAFF